The sequence of this TCR beta chain was determined in a study of shared clonotypes between healthy human individuals. Study as a whole: CD4 naive and CD4 memory each took three plates per donor, while CD8 naive took two and CD8 memory one.

Study-level findings and limits: It was the few donors that limited the genetic and exposure-history diversity represented. The naive CD4 repertoires of several donors were compared, and approximately 5% of clonotypes were shared.

With regard to this clone: Its antigen remains unidentified.

Authors' methods: ImmunoSEQ gave junction-only sequences without quality scores, so filtering differed. Sequencing was performed with immunoSEQ multiplex PCR; in TCRdb, only in-frame clones are kept and a portion is missing. V, J and clone size are taken as reported in that table, and D and trimming were inferred from the DNA itself. The table includes more than 600,000 clones, under 95% detected once. Trimming removed 8 bases from V and 6 bases from J, with 17 bases in between. Germline-derived CDR1 and CDR2 are MNHNS and SASEGT. The CDR3 loop spans 13 amino acids. Only CD45RO-negative cells positively selected for CCR7 counted as naive CD8 cells, so terminally differentiated effector memory CD45RA+ cells were excluded.

The receptor was derived from a man younger than 40 in good health. Sequenced input: naive CD8+ T cells sorted from blood. The chain is built from TRBV6-1 and TRBJ2-7; D uncertain. CDR3 DNA: TGTGCCAGCTCTCAAAATTGGATGGGCGAGCAGTACTTC. It yields the protein CASSQNWMGEQYF.